This T cell receptor beta chain is drawn from a study of blood T cell repertoires in COVID-19. Turning to the study itself: Samples came from the United States, Italy and Spain, spanning acute and convalescent COVID-19. PBMCs, B-cell-depleted T cells, or T cells provided the cDNA or gDNA that made up the material.

Clinical history reported by participants formed the basis on which cohorts were assigned. As processed by the authors: Nucleated cell number was recorded as an estimate derived from reference gene primer amplification. Repertoires were generated with immunoSEQ multiplex PCR, while TCRdb's copy carries only in-frame clones and drops some. The DNA was the basis for D and trimming; V, J and clone size are from that table. The sample has 350,000 to 400,000 clones; approximately 90% are singletons. The length of the CDR3 is 15 residues. CDR1 is SGHTA, CDR2 FQGNSA, per germline. Deletions cut 7 bases from V and 2 bases from J, with 15 bases between.

Source material: PBMCs or T cells enriched from blood (not recorded which). The rearrangement links TRBV7-2 to TRBJ1-5; TRBD1 is a possible D gene (6 bases). This TCR was recovered from a man between 18 and 35 years old who had recovered from COVID-19. In nucleotides, the CDR3 is TGTGCCAGCACCCTATATAGGACAGGCAATCAGCCCCAGCATTTT. It codes for CASTLYRTGNQPQHF.